One and the same sample provided the 23 T cell receptor beta chains below, sequenced in a study of blood T cell repertoires in COVID-19. The method was immunoSEQ multiplex PCR; TCRdb's version includes in-frame clones alone and lacks a portion of them. There are about 120,000 clones in the sample; roughly 80% occur only once, and about 8.1% lies in the top ten. Sequences were obtained from peripheral blood. The receptors originated from a woman in her 40s with acute or convalescent COVID-19.

In its sample, this clone was seen once. CDR3 region: CAISESKGHLQPQHF. The CDR3, as DNA: TGTGCCATCAGTGAGTCGAAGGGGCACCTTCAGCCCCAGCATTTT. The genes are TRBV10-3 and TRBJ1-5; D may be TRBD1 (5 bases). The germline CDR1 and CDR2 sequences are ENHRY and SYGVKD. The CDR3 runs 15 residues. With 0 bases removed from V and 6 bases from J, the gap between germline ends came to 12 bases.

This clone was seen only once. The V call is TRBV15, the J call TRBJ2-4; TRBD2 might be the D (5 bases). CDR3 length equals 16 residues. Trimming took 4 bases from V and 6 from J, leaving 19 bases between them. CDR1 LNHNV and CDR2 YYDKDF come from the germline V gene (reference sequence). The DNA for the CDR3 is TGTGCCACCAGCATTGCACCGGGGATCCGAGGAAACATTCAGTACTTC. It specifies CATSIAPGIRGNIQYF. Looking up the rest from reference TRBV15 and TRBJ2-4 gives the full variable domain: DAMVIQNPRYQVTQFGKPVTLSCSQTLNHNVMYWYQQKSSQAPKLLFHYYDKDFNNEADTPDNFQSRRPNTSFCFLDIRSPGLGDTAMYLCATSIAPGIRGNIQYFGAGTRLSVL.

The chain carries TRBV3-1 (or the pseudogene TRBV3-2) and TRBJ2-3; 9 positions agree with TRBD2. This CDR3 spans 19 amino acids. CDR1 and CDR2 from the germline V gene are LGHDT and YNNKEL (reference sequence). The V segment lost 4 bases and the J segment 0 bases; nucleotides outside the gene matches: 14. The CDR3 coding sequence is TGTGCCAGCAGCCGCTTCCCCTTGGCTAGCGGGAAAAGCACAGATACGCAGTATTTT. Translation: CASSRFPLASGKSTDTQYF.

This chain connects TRBV6-2 or TRBV6-3 to TRBJ1-5; a weak D match, TRBD1 (6 bases). CDR1 is MNHEY, CDR2 SVGEGT, per germline. CDR3 length: 13 amino acids. The V end lost 6 bases, the J end lost 7 bases, and 13 bases lay between the germline ends. CDR3 bases: TGTGCCAGCAGCCAGGGGTTTACGCAGCCCCAGCATTTT. Translating it yields CASSQGFTQPQHF.

This clone showed up just a few times. The chain recombines TRBV11-2 with TRBJ1-5, with D perhaps TRBD1 (5 bases). CDR1 and CDR2 (germline): SGHAT, FQNNGV. The CDR3 covers 13 residues. V lost 3 bases to trimming and J lost 6 bases, with 9 bases between them. CDR3 loop: CASSLGPPQPQHF. The CDR3 DNA reads as TGTGCCAGCAGCTTGGGGCCTCCTCAGCCCCAGCATTTT. Full variable domain (remainder filled in from reference TRBV11-2 and TRBJ1-5): EAGVAQSPRYKIIEKRQSVAFWCNPISGHATLYWYQQILGQGPKLLIQFQNNGVVDDSQLPKDRFSAERLKGVDSTLKIQPAKLEDSAVYLCASSLGPPQPQHFGDGTRLSIL.

V gene TRBV2 combines with J gene TRBJ1-5, with a possible D match to TRBD1 (5 bases). Germline CDR1 reads SNHLY; CDR2 reads FYNNEI. The V and J ends lost 5 bases and 3 bases respectively, with 17 bases between them. This CDR3 has 16 residues. This CDR3 is CASSRRQGGLNQPQHF. For the CDR3, the DNA is TGTGCCAGCAGTCGTCGGCAGGGAGGACTCAATCAGCCCCAGCATTTT.

Only one count was recorded for this clone. The chain uses TRBV27 and TRBJ1-5, with D tentatively TRBD1 (6 bases). The CDR3 has 16 residues. Germline V CDR1 and CDR2: MNHEY, SMNVEV (reference sequence). V lost 5 bases, J lost 0 bases, and 14 bases lay in between. The CDR3 DNA follows: TGTGCCAGCAGTCGCAGGGGTGTCTATAGCAATCAGCCCCAGCATTTT. Protein: CASSRRGVYSNQPQHF.

The CDR3 DNA reads TGTGCCAGCAGCCGGACTGGAAACACAGATACGCAGTATTTT. It translates to CASSRTGNTDTQYF. The chain links TRBV3-1 (or the pseudogene TRBV3-2) to TRBJ2-3, with D possibly being TRBD2 (5 bases). The CDR3 contains 14 residues. CDR1 and CDR2 (germline): LGHDT, YNNKEL (reference sequence). The V and J ends lost 4 bases and 2 bases respectively, with 10 bases between them.

The chain recombines TRBV7-9 with TRBJ1-4, with 8 bases fitting TRBD1. V dropped 5 bases and J dropped 6; count of bases not matched to a gene: 8. The CDR3 covers 15 residues. CDR1 is SEHNR, CDR2 FQNEAQ, per germline (reference sequence). The CDR3 region has the DNA TGTGCCAGCAGCCCGAGGACAGGGTGGTATGAAAAACTGTTTTTT. It codes for CASSPRTGWYEKLFF.

This chain's CDR3 is CASTYDREAFF. The CDR3 DNA reads TGTGCCAGCACCTACGACAGAGAAGCTTTCTTT. This chain joins TRBV6-5 and TRBJ1-1; D possibly corresponds to TRBD1 (5 bases). The CDR3 totals 11 residues. The V end lost 7 bases, the J end lost 8 bases, and 11 bases lay between the germline ends. CDR1 is MNHEY and CDR2 is SVGAGI in the germline V gene.

The CDR3 DNA follows: TGTGCCAGCTCACCACCGGAGGGGTTCGGCTCCTACGAGCAGTACTTC. Encoded protein: CASSPPEGFGSYEQYF. The chain combines TRBV18 with TRBJ2-7; weak D call: TRBD2 (6 bases). Trimming stripped 0 bases from V and 0 bases from J, with 12 bases between. This CDR3 region has 16 residues. Germline V gene sequence: CDR1 KGHSH, CDR2 LQKENI.

V usage is TRBV7-9 and J usage is TRBJ1-1; 7 nucleotides match TRBD1. The CDR3 extends over 13 amino acids. Unmatched junction bases numbered 7, after V lost 10 bases and J lost 2 bases. The germline V gene encodes CDR1 SEHNR and CDR2 FQNEAQ (reference sequence). The CDR3 region is CATRQGFNTEAFF. The CDR3 DNA sequence: TGTGCCACTAGACAGGGCTTCAACACTGAAGCTTTCTTT.

This clone was seen just once. The rearrangement joins TRBV11-3 to TRBJ2-5; 14 nucleotides match TRBD2. This CDR3 spans 18 amino acids. Trimming cost V 3 bases and J 4 bases; bases outside gene matches: 10. Germline CDR1 is SGHNT and CDR2 is YENEEA. The CDR3 protein is CASSFGGTSGGRGETQYF. In DNA form, the CDR3 reads TGTGCCAGCAGCTTTGGGGGGACTAGCGGGGGCCGCGGAGAGACCCAGTACTTC.

The chain has TRBV11-3 and TRBJ1-1, with D possibly TRBD1 on 5 matching bases. Per the germline V gene, CDR1 is SGHNT and CDR2 is YENEEA. The CDR3 loop spans 13 amino acids. Trimming left V 1 base short and J 8 bases short, with 11 bases between. For the CDR3, the DNA is TGTGCCAGCAGCTTAGGAGGAGGGGCAGAAGCTTTCTTT. Translated, it gives CASSLGGGAEAFF. Using reference TRBV11-3 and TRBJ1-1 for the parts outside the CDR3, the full variable domain is EAGVVQSPRYKIIEKKQPVAFWCNPISGHNTLYWYLQNLGQGPELLIRYENEEAVDDSQLPKDRFSAERLKGVDSTLKIQPAELGDSAVYLCASSLGGGAEAFFGQGTRLTVV.

The chain couples TRBV15 to TRBJ2-1; the match to TRBD1 covers 7 bases. Trimming cost V 5 bases and J 3 bases; bases outside gene matches: 10. Germline V CDR1 and CDR2: LNHNV, YYDKDF (reference sequence). This CDR3 has 16 residues. The CDR3 nucleotides are TGTGCCACCAGCCCATCCTCAGGGGGTAGCTACAATGAGCAGTTCTTC. Translated, it gives CATSPSSGGSYNEQFF.

CDR3 protein: CASSLIGVNYGYTF. DNA for the CDR3: TGTGCCAGCAGCTTAATCGGGGTTAACTATGGCTACACCTTC. The rearrangement joins TRBV7-9 to TRBJ1-2; D gene uncertain. CDR1 is SEHNR and CDR2 is FQNEAQ in the germline V gene (reference sequence). V shed 2 bases and J shed 1 base, with 8 bases lying between them. This CDR3 has 14 residues. The whole variable domain, remainder taken from reference TRBV7-9 and TRBJ1-2, is DTGVSQNPRHKITKRGQNVTFRCDPISEHNRLYWYRQTLGQGPEFLTYFQNEAQLEKSRLLSDRFSAERPKGSFSTLEIQRTEQGDSAMYLCASSLIGVNYGYTFGSGTRLTVV.

This clone was observed once. This chain uses TRBV3-1 (or the pseudogene TRBV3-2) with TRBJ1-2; 8 bases are a match to TRBD1. V shed 1 base and J 4 bases; nucleotides not matched to a gene: 8. The CDR3 has 16 amino acids. Per germline, CDR1 LGHDT and CDR2 YNNKEL (reference sequence). The CDR3 reads CASSQADRGRLYGYTF. The CDR3 nucleotides read TGTGCCAGCAGCCAAGCCGACAGGGGAAGGCTCTATGGCTACACCTTC.

The chain joins TRBV10-1 to TRBJ2-1; a weak D match, TRBD2 (5 bases). The CDR3 is 15 amino acids. Germline V gene sequence: CDR1 WNHNN, CDR2 SYGVQD (reference sequence). With 0 bases removed from V and 4 bases from J, the gap between germline ends came to 10 bases. The CDR3 spells CASSESRDLYNEQFF. The DNA of the CDR3 is TGCGCCAGCAGTGAGTCCCGGGATTTATACAATGAGCAGTTCTTC.

The chain links TRBV3-1 (or the pseudogene TRBV3-2) to TRBJ1-1; no definite D call. The germline CDR1 and CDR2 sequences are LGHDT and YNNKEL (reference sequence). The ends were cut back, 1 base at V and 2 bases at J, with 5 bases in the middle. The CDR3 covers 13 residues. CDR3 sequence reads: CASSQVANTEAFF. For the CDR3, the DNA is TGTGCCAGCAGCCAAGTGGCTAACACTGAAGCTTTCTTT.

The V call is TRBV5-4, the J call TRBJ1-4; D possibly corresponds to TRBD1 (6 bases). The germline gives CDR1 SGHNT, CDR2 YYREEE (reference sequence). Deletions cut 4 bases from V and 8 bases from J, with 21 bases between. The CDR3 loop spans 16 amino acids. CDR3 in amino acids: CASSRGIDRLGEKLFF. DNA for the CDR3: TGTGCCAGCAGCCGGGGAATTGACAGGCTGGGGGAAAAACTGTTTTTT. Complete variable domain (other parts from reference TRBV5-4 and TRBJ1-4): ETGVTQSPTHLIKTRGQQVTLRCSSQSGHNTVSWYQQALGQGPQFIFQYYREEENGRGNFPPRFSGLQFPNYSSELNVNALELDDSALYLCASSRGIDRLGEKLFFGSGTQLSVL.

This chain connects TRBV24-1 to TRBJ1-1, with D perhaps TRBD1 (6 bases). The germline V gene has CDR1 KGHDR and CDR2 SFDVKD. Trimming left V 4 bases short and J 5 bases short, with 10 bases between. CDR3 size: 13 residues. CDR3 sequence reads: CATSDRGGTEAFF. In DNA, the CDR3 is TGTGCCACCAGTGACAGGGGTGGGACTGAAGCTTTCTTT.

V gene TRBV11-2 combines with J gene TRBJ1-5; TRBD1 is a possible D gene (6 bases). Germline V gene lookup returns CDR1 SGHAT and CDR2 FQNNGV. Trimming took off 5 bases at V and 5 bases at J, with 13 bases between the two ends. The CDR3 is 14 residues long. CDR3 sequence: CASSRGGDDQPQHF. In DNA form, the CDR3 reads TGTGCCAGCAGCCGAGGGGGGGACGATCAGCCCCAGCATTTT.

The V and J genes are TRBV27 and TRBJ2-5; D remains ambiguous. The CDR3 spans 16 residues. Trimming pared 5 bases from V and 5 bases from J, leaving 21 bases between. Germline V lookup: CDR1 MNHEY, CDR2 SMNVEV (reference sequence). The CDR3 nucleotides read TGTGCCAGCAGTCCCCGGATGTCTTCATCCGGGGAGACCCAGTACTTC. Translated: CASSPRMSSSGETQYF.